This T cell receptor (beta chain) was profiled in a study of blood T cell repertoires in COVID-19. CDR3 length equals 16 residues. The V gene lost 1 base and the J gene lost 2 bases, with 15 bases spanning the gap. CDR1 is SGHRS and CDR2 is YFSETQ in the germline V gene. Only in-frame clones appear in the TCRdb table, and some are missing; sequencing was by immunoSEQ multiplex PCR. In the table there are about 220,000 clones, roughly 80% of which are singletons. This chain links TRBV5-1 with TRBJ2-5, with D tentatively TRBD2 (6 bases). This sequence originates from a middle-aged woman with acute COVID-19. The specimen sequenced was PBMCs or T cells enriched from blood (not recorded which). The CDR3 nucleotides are TGCGCCAGCAGCTTGCAACTGGCTAGCGAACAAGAGACCCAGTACTTC. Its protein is CASSLQLASEQETQYF.